These 22 T cell receptor beta chains originate from one sample sequenced in a study of blood T cells in healthy people across ages. Using a J-beta primer mix together with a sample-barcoded 5' primer, a second PCR was run for roughly 6 to 11 cycles. TCRdb re-derived calls from the 5' RACE reads in MiXCR, one entry per CDR3 protein. The repertoire holds more than 650,000 distinct CDR3 sequences, with about 20% as singletons. Sequenced sample: blood. These receptors were taken from a man in his 70s in good health.

The V and J genes are TRBV28 and TRBJ1-1; 9 positions match TRBD1. Germline V CDR1 and CDR2: MDHEN, SYDVKM. The CDR3 covers 14 residues. Trimming removed 5 bases from V and 7 bases from J; junction bases left unmatched: 8. The CDR3 sequence is CASSLLDRGSEAFF. CDR3 bases: TGTGCCAGCAGTCTCCTCGACAGGGGGAGTGAAGCTTTCTTT. Together with reference TRBV28 and TRBJ1-1, the CDR3 gives the full variable domain: DVKVTQSSRYLVKRTGEKVFLECVQDMDHENMFWYRQDPGLGLRLIYFSYDVKMKEKGDIPEGYSVSREKKERFSLILESASTNQTSMYLCASSLLDRGSEAFFGQGTRLTVV.

This clonotype was seen only a few times. The CDR3 spells CASSQGTSGLRTDTQYF. Written as DNA, the CDR3 is TGCGCCAGCAGCCAAGGGACTAGCGGGCTCCGCACAGATACGCAGTATTTT. The gene calls are TRBV5-1 and TRBJ2-3; 12 bases map to TRBD2. Germline CDR1 is SGHRS and CDR2 is YFSETQ. V shed 4 bases and J 1 base; nucleotides not matched to a gene: 7. The CDR3 runs 17 residues. The full variable domain, with the rest looked up from reference TRBV5-1 and TRBJ2-3, is KAGVTQTPRYLIKTRGQQVTLSCSPISGHRSVSWYQQTPGQGLQFLFEYFSETQRNKGNFPGRFSGRQFSNSRSEMNVSTLELGDSALYLCASSQGTSGLRTDTQYFGPGTRLTVL.

In this sample, this clonotype turned up many times. The V gene is TRBV28, the J gene TRBJ1-2; possibly TRBD1 for D (5 bases). This CDR3 has 12 residues. Trimming stripped 6 bases from V and 2 bases from J, with 7 bases between. In germline, CDR1 is MDHEN, CDR2 SYDVKM. The chain's CDR3 is CASSDRNYGYTF. The CDR3 bases are TGTGCCAGCAGCGACAGAAACTATGGCTACACCTTC.

This clonotype was counted only a few times. The chain uses TRBV7-9 and TRBJ1-2; maybe TRBD1 (5 bases). V lost 1 base and J lost 8, with 11 bases in between. Germline V lookup: CDR1 SEHNR, CDR2 FQNEAQ (reference sequence). The CDR3 has 13 residues. CDR3 loop: CASSLGGDVGYTF. The CDR3 nucleotides read TGTGCCAGCAGCTTAGGGGGGGACGTCGGCTACACCTTC. Based on the CDR3 plus reference TRBV7-9 and TRBJ1-2, the full variable domain is DTGVSQNPRHKITKRGQNVTFRCDPISEHNRLYWYRQTLGQGPEFLTYFQNEAQLEKSRLLSDRFSAERPKGSFSTLEIQRTEQGDSAMYLCASSLGGDVGYTFGSGTRLTVV.

This clonotype was counted a few times. This chain uses TRBV3-1 with TRBJ2-1; D is possibly TRBD2 (6 bases). V lost 3 bases to trimming and J lost 1 base, with 10 bases between them. Germline values: CDR1 LGHDT, CDR2 YNNKEL (reference sequence). The CDR3 extends over 15 amino acids. The CDR3 protein is CASSQLRDSYNEQFF. The CDR3 DNA sequence: TGTGCCAGCAGCCAGCTGCGGGATTCCTACAATGAGCAGTTCTTC.

This clonotype was picked up a small number of times. The chain joins TRBV5-1 to TRBJ2-7; the D gene could be TRBD1 or TRBD2 (5 bases each). CDR3 length: 13 residues. The germline V and J ends were trimmed by 4 bases and 5 bases, with 13 bases remaining between them. The germline V gene has CDR1 SGHRS and CDR2 YFSETQ. CDR3 loop: CASSTDRDHEQYF. DNA of the CDR3: TGCGCCAGCAGCACCGATAGGGACCACGAGCAGTACTTC.

This clonotype was detected a few times. The rearrangement uses TRBV14 and TRBJ2-3, with D possibly TRBD1 on 5 matching bases. The germline gives CDR1 SGHDN, CDR2 FVKESK. This CDR3 is 14 amino acids long. V lost 6 bases to trimming and J lost 3 bases, with 13 bases between them. CDR3 loop: CASSPIRQTDTQYF. The CDR3 DNA is TGTGCCAGCAGTCCCATAAGACAGACAGATACGCAGTATTTT.

This clonotype was picked up a small number of times. The chain joins TRBV28 to TRBJ1-2; the D is unclear. Germline CDR1 MDHEN, CDR2 SYDVKM. The V end was cut by 4 bases, the J end by 1 base, with 13 bases between. The CDR3 runs 15 residues. The CDR3 nucleotides read TGTGCCAGCAGTTCCTCACATGCCCGTAACTATGGCTACACCTTC. This gives the protein CASSSSHARNYGYTF.

This clonotype was recorded a few times. The rearrangement uses TRBV5-1 and TRBJ2-5; D is perhaps TRBD1 or TRBD2 (5 bases each). This CDR3 is built from 17 residues. Trimming left V 4 bases short and J 1 base short, with 20 bases between. Per the germline V gene, CDR1 is SGHRS and CDR2 is YFSETQ. The CDR3 protein is CASSVRRDHRIQETQYF. The DNA for the CDR3 is TGCGCCAGCAGCGTGCGTCGGGACCACCGGATCCAAGAGACCCAGTACTTC.

The rearrangement joins TRBV7-3 to TRBJ1-1, with D perhaps matching TRBD1 (6 bases). The V and J ends lost 4 bases and 3 bases respectively, with 15 bases between them. Germline V gene lookup returns CDR1 SGHTA and CDR2 FQGTGA. The CDR3 is 15 residues long. CDR3: CASSWVRGLYTEAFF. Here the CDR3 DNA reads TGTGCCAGCAGCTGGGTCAGGGGCCTATACACTGAAGCTTTCTTT. The entire variable domain, with the rest obtained from reference TRBV7-3 and TRBJ1-1, is as follows: GAGVSQTPSNKVTEKGKYVELRCDPISGHTALYWYRQSLGQGPEFLIYFQGTGAADDSGLPNDRFFAVRPEGSVSTLKIQRTERGDSAVYLCASSWVRGLYTEAFFGQGTRLTVV.

This clonotype was picked up a small number of times. The chain couples TRBV20-1 to TRBJ2-3; 7 nucleotides agree with TRBD2. V lost 2 bases to trimming and J lost 1 base; unmatched junction nucleotides: 3. The germline CDR1 and CDR2 sequences are DFQATT and SNEGSKA (reference sequence). The CDR3 has 14 amino acids. The CDR3 DNA sequence: TGCAGTGCTAGACTTCTAGCGGGCACAGATACGCAGTATTTT. It is translated as CSARLLAGTDTQYF.

This clonotype was seen a handful of times. CDR3 sequence: CASSSSPTGIDEQFF. CDR3 bases: TGCGCCAGCAGCTCCTCACCGACAGGGATCGATGAGCAGTTCTTC. The chain carries TRBV5-1 and TRBJ2-1, with 7 bases lining up with TRBD1. Germline V gives CDR1 SGHRS, CDR2 YFSETQ. V trimming: 3 bases; J trimming: 8 bases; junction bases outside the gene matches: 11. The CDR3 runs to 15 residues.

A few counts support this clonotype. The chain uses TRBV14 and TRBJ2-2; unclear D gene. CDR3 size: 13 residues. Germline CDR1 and CDR2: SGHDN and FVKESK. Between the trimmed V and J ends, which lost 2 bases and 6 bases, there was a span of 7 bases. CDR3 region: CASSQSFAGELFF. CDR3 sequence (DNA): TGTGCCAGCAGCCAATCGTTTGCCGGGGAGCTGTTTTTT.

This clonotype was counted many times. The genes are TRBV27 and TRBJ2-3; D might be TRBD1 or TRBD2, each matching 6 bases. In germline, CDR1 is MNHEY, CDR2 SMNVEV (reference sequence). The CDR3 has 15 amino acids. V was pared by 3 bases and J by 7 bases, with 17 bases between. The CDR3 reads CASSFWRGHANTQYF. CDR3 bases: TGTGCCAGCAGTTTCTGGCGGGGACACGCAAATACGCAGTATTTT.

The rearrangement links TRBV7-2 to TRBJ2-5; possibly TRBD2 for D (5 bases). Germline-derived CDR1 and CDR2 are SGHTA and FQGNSA. The CDR3 is 15 amino acids. Trimming left V 0 bases short and J 1 base short, with 9 bases between. The CDR3 loop is CASSLAGLSQETQYF. The CDR3 DNA is TGTGCCAGCAGCTTAGCAGGACTGAGCCAAGAGACCCAGTACTTC.

The chain has TRBV5-1 and TRBJ2-3; D possibly corresponds to TRBD1 (5 bases). The CDR3 length is 15 residues. Trimming shortened V by 4 bases and J by 4 bases, and 16 bases separated the two germline ends. CDR1 is SGHRS and CDR2 is YFSETQ in the germline V gene. Written as DNA, the CDR3 is TGCGCCAGCAGCCCCCGTCAGGGCGGCGCAGATACGCAGTATTTT. Its protein product is CASSPRQGGADTQYF.

J is TRBJ2-1 and V is TRBV10-3; D is perhaps TRBD2 (6 bases). V was cut by 4 bases and J by 2 bases, with 12 bases left in between. The CDR3 runs 15 residues. Germline V gene data show CDR1 as ENHRY and CDR2 as SYGVKD. CDR3 amino acids: CAISGASATYNEQFF. DNA for the CDR3: TGTGCCATCAGTGGAGCTAGCGCTACCTACAATGAGCAGTTCTTC.

V gene TRBV28 combines with J gene TRBJ1-1; 10 bases fit TRBD1. CDR3 length: 14 residues. Germline loops: CDR1 MDHEN, CDR2 SYDVKM. V shed 5 bases, J shed 8 bases, and the junction held 8 bases outside the gene matches. The CDR3 spells CASSRQGAPGEAFF. DNA of the CDR3: TGTGCCAGCAGTAGACAGGGGGCACCCGGGGAAGCTTTCTTT.

The rearrangement joins TRBV29-1 to TRBJ1-3; unclear D gene. The CDR3 is made up of 13 amino acids. V dropped 3 bases and J dropped 0 bases, with 6 bases sitting between them. From germline, CDR1 is SQVTM and CDR2 ANQGSEA. The CDR3 coding sequence is TGCAGCGTTGAGCCCAGCTCTGGAAACACCATATATTTT. Amino acids: CSVEPSSGNTIYF.

This clonotype occurred a few times. The rearrangement uses TRBV7-2 and TRBJ1-3, with TRBD1 as a possible D gene (5 bases). The CDR3 contains 17 residues. Deletions cut 5 bases from V and 0 bases from J, with 17 bases between. Germline CDR1 reads SGHTA; CDR2 reads FQGNSA. The CDR3: CASSRLGDPSSGNTIYF. The CDR3 bases are TGTGCCAGCAGCCGACTCGGGGACCCGAGCTCTGGAAACACCATATATTTT. The full variable domain, in which reference TRBV7-2 and TRBJ1-3 provide the parts outside the CDR3, is GAGVSQSPSNKVTEKGKDVELRCDPISGHTALYWYRQSLGQGLEFLIYFQGNSAPDKSGLPSDRFSAERTGGSVSTLTIQRTQQEDSAVYLCASSRLGDPSSGNTIYFGEGSWLTVV.

This clonotype has just a few counts. This chain joins TRBV12-3 or TRBV12-4 and TRBJ1-1, with a tentative D call TRBD1 (5 bases). The CDR3 is made up of 14 amino acids. Trimming removed 6 bases from V and 5 bases from J, with 16 bases in between. Written as DNA, the CDR3 is TGTGCCAGCAGCTCAATGGGGGAGCGGACTGAAGCTTTCTTT. Protein sequence: CASSSMGERTEAFF.

This clonotype turned up a few times. CDR3 sequence reads: CASSLAQESTQYF. The CDR3 bases are TGTGCCAGCAGCTTAGCCCAGGAGAGTACGCAGTATTTT. The chain joins TRBV7-2 to TRBJ2-3; D not resolved. This CDR3 is built from 13 residues. Germline V gene sequence: CDR1 SGHTA, CDR2 FQGNSA. V was shortened by 0 bases and J by 8 bases, with 9 bases between the two germline ends.